The 4 T cell receptor beta chains below all came from one sample that was sequenced in a study of blood T cell repertoires in COVID-19 (dated by TCRdb to 2020 to 2022). The library was prepared using the immunoSEQ multiplex PCR assay. Imported from immuneACCESS, the table was reduced by TCRdb to in-frame sequences with V and J called. These copies leave out some clones; in studies compared against another copy, an unresolved V gene accounts for under half, and the cause of the remainder is not known. The sample records around 88,000 clones, 81% of which are singletons. Jointly, the top ten make up nearly 4.5% of the sample. Sequenced: peripheral blood. The receptors come from a man aged 55 to 70 with acute or convalescent COVID-19.

This chain links TRBV24-1 with TRBJ2-1; the match to TRBD2 covers 8 bases. V lost 2 bases, J lost 8 bases, and 7 bases stayed unmatched. CDR1 and CDR2 (germline): KGHDR, SFDVKD. This CDR3 has 15 residues. The DNA for the CDR3 is TGTGCCACCAGTGATTCAAAGCGGGGGCTACATGAGCAGTTCTTC. Its translation is CATSDSKRGLHEQFF.

This chain connects TRBV30 to TRBJ1-6, with a tentative D call TRBD1 (6 bases). V was pared by 4 bases and J by 0 bases, with 10 bases between. The germline gives CDR1 GTSNPN, CDR2 SVGIG (reference sequence). The CDR3 covers 15 residues. CDR3 amino acids: CAWNPDSSYNSPLHF. The CDR3 bases are TGTGCCTGGAATCCGGACAGCTCCTATAATTCACCCCTCCACTTT.

This clone was observed a single time. The J gene is TRBJ2-7, the V gene TRBV6-1; 8 bases are shared with TRBD1. Germline assignment: CDR1 MNHNS and CDR2 SASEGT. There are 15 residues in the CDR3. The V and J ends lost 1 base and 3 bases, in that order; junction bases with no gene match: 5. The CDR3 spells CASSEGTGFGYEQYF. CDR3 nucleotide sequence: TGTGCCAGCAGTGAAGGGACAGGGTTCGGCTACGAGCAGTACTTC.

The V call is TRBV9, the J call TRBJ2-2, with D perhaps matching TRBD1 (5 bases). Germline-derived CDR1 and CDR2 are SGDLS and YYNGEE. Trimming shortened V by 3 bases and J by 2 bases, and 8 bases separated the two germline ends. This CDR3 is built from 14 residues. For the CDR3, the DNA is TGTGCCAGCAGCGAACAGGTCAACACCGGGGAGCTGTTTTTT. Its translation: CASSEQVNTGELFF.